This TCR beta chain appears in the sequencing data of a study of blood T cell repertoires in COVID-19. In the authors' workflow: Estimated nucleated cell counts came from reference gene primer amplification. Some clones are missing from TCRdb's copy, which holds only in-frame ones; the method was immunoSEQ multiplex PCR. V, J and clone size are taken as reported in that table, and D and trimming were inferred from the DNA itself. The sample consists of around 330,000 clones, 75% to 90% of them appearing once. This clone turned up a few times. The V gene's germline CDR1 is KGHSH and CDR2 LQKENI. V was pared by 3 bases and J by 5 bases, with 5 bases of the junction left unmatched. CDR3 length equals 14 residues. The age range of participants was about 18 to 100 years, with residence in about two dozen US areas. For recovered donors of Cohort 3, there were two negative PCRs, clearance, or symptom resolution.

The TCR originated in a man between 60 and 75 years old who had recovered from COVID-19. Sequences were obtained from PBMCs or T cells enriched from blood (not recorded which). The rearrangement joins TRBV18 to TRBJ2-7, with 9 nucleotides matching TRBD2. CDR3 DNA sequence: TGTGCCAGCTCACCGGTACTAGCGGGTAACGAGCAGTACTTC. Translating it yields CASSPVLAGNEQYF. Supplemented by reference TRBV18 and TRBJ2-7, the full variable domain reads NAGVMQNPRHLVRRRGQEARLRCSPMKGHSHVYWYRQLPEEGLKFMVYLQKENIIDESGMPKERFSAEFPKEGPSILRIQQVVRGDSAAYFCASSPVLAGNEQYFGPGTRLTVT.